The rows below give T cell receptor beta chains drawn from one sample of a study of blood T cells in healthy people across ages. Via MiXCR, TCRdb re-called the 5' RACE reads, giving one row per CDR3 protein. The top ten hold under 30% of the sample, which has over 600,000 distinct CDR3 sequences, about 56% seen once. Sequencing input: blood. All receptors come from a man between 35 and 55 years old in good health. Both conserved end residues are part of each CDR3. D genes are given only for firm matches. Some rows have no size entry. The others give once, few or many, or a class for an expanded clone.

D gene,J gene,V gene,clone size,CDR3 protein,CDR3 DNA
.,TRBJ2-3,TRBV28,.,CASSLLGTYTDTQYF,TGTGCCAGCAGTTTACTTGGAACTTACACAGATACGCAGTATTTT
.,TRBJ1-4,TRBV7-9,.,CASSPGSGRLNEKLFF,TGTGCCAGCAGCCCAGGGTCCGGGCGCCTTAATGAAAAACTGTTTTTT
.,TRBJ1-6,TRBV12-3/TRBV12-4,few,CASRGDGDNSPLHF,TGTGCCAGCAGGGGCGACGGAGATAATTCACCCCTCCACTTT
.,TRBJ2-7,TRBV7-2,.,CASSLAPGLGHEQYF,TGTGCCAGCAGCTTAGCGCCAGGGCTAGGCCATGAGCAGTACTTC
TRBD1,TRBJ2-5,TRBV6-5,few,CASSRVGTGLGTQYF,TGTGCCAGCAGTAGGGTTGGGACAGGCCTCGGGACCCAGTACTTC
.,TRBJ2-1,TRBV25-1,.,CASSEHNGPYNEQFF,TGTGCCAGCAGTGAGCACAACGGCCCCTACAATGAGCAGTTCTTC
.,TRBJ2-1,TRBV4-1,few,CASSQGRGSGYNEQFF,TGCGCCAGCAGCCAAGGCCGGGGGAGTGGCTACAATGAGCAGTTCTTC
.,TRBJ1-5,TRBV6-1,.,CATTIVGGISQPQHF,TGTGCCACCACCATAGTGGGGGGTATCTCTCAGCCCCAGCATTTT
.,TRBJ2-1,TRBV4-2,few,CASSLKAAALRGPSYNEQFF,TGTGCCAGCAGCCTCAAGGCGGCTGCCCTTCGGGGCCCTTCCTACAATGAGCAGTTCTTC
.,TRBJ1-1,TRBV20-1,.,CSARRHREMNTEAFF,TGCAGTGCGAGAAGGCACCGGGAGATGAACACTGAAGCTTTCTTT
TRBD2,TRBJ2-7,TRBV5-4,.,CASSLLAGKDEQYF,TGTGCCAGCAGCTTACTAGCGGGCAAAGACGAGCAGTACTTC
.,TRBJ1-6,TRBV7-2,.,CASSLEGGEDSPLHF,TGTGCCAGCAGCTTAGAAGGGGGAGAAGATTCACCCCTCCACTTT
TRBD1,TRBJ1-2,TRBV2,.,CASTVTGTGSYGYTF,TGTGCCAGCACGGTTACCGGGACAGGGAGTTATGGCTACACCTTC
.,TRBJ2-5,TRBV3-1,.,CASSQRGLEETQYF,TGTGCCAGCAGCCAACGGGGCCTAGAAGAGACCCAGTACTTC
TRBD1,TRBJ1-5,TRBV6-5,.,CASSSATNRDRSNQPQHF,TGTGCCAGCAGTTCCGCGACCAACCGGGACAGAAGCAATCAGCCCCAGCATTTT
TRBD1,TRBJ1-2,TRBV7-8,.,CASSLGLPTGGMDGYTF,TGTGCCAGCAGCTTAGGTCTACCAACAGGGGGAATGGATGGCTACACCTTC
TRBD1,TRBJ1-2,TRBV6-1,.,CAGQDNYGYTF,TGTGCCGGACAGGATAACTATGGCTACACCTTC
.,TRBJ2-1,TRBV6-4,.,CASSPEGETYNEQFF,TGCGCCAGCAGTCCCGAGGGGGAGACCTACAATGAGCAGTTCTTC
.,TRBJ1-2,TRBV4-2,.,CASSRTPGQGYGYTF,TGTGCCAGCAGCCGCACGCCGGGACAAGGATATGGCTACACCTTC
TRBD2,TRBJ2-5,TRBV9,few,CASSVSGSLETQYF,TGTGCCAGCAGCGTGAGCGGGAGCTTAGAGACCCAGTACTTC
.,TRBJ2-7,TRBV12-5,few,CASGLVIGGYYEQYF,TGTGCTAGTGGTTTAGTAATTGGAGGGTACTACGAGCAGTACTTC
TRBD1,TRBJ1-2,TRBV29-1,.,CSVSGQYGYTF,TGCAGCGTTTCGGGACAGTATGGCTACACCTTC
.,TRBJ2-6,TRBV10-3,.,CAISSTGAGAGANVLTF,TGTGCCATCAGTTCGACGGGCGCTGGGGCTGGGGCCAACGTCCTGACTTTC
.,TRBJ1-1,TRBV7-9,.,CATLPERKVRTEAFF,TGTGCCACTCTTCCAGAGAGAAAGGTTCGCACTGAAGCTTTCTTT
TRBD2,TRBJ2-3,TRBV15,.,CATSRDYHPSGGTDTQYF,TGTGCCACCAGCAGAGACTACCACCCTAGCGGGGGCACAGATACGCAGTATTTT
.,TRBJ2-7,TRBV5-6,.,CASSQKTGFYEQYF,TGTGCCAGCAGCCAAAAAACAGGGTTCTACGAGCAGTACTTC
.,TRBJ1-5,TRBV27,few,CASSGREVGNNQPQHF,TGTGCCAGCAGTGGGAGGGAAGTGGGTAATAATCAGCCCCAGCATTTT
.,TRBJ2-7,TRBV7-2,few,CASSLIGGVAYEQYF,TGTGCCAGCAGCTTAATCGGAGGGGTCGCCTACGAGCAGTACTTC
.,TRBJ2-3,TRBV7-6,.,CASSPAGAGDTQYF,TGTGCCAGCAGCCCCGCGGGGGCTGGGGATACGCAGTATTTT
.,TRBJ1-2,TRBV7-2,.,CASSGMVPQNYGYTF,TGTGCCAGCAGCGGTATGGTTCCCCAAAACTATGGCTACACCTTC
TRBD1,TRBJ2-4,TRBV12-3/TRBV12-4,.,CASSSPDRGYAKNIQYF,TGTGCCAGCAGTTCGCCGGACAGGGGTTACGCCAAAAACATTCAGTACTTC
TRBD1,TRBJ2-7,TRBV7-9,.,CASSLVSVGQSSYEQYF,TGTGCCAGCAGCTTAGTTTCCGTGGGACAGAGCTCCTACGAGCAGTACTTC
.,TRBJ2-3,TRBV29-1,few,CSVRLGYNTDTQYF,TGCAGCGTCCGTCTGGGTTATAACACAGATACGCAGTATTTT
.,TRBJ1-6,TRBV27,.,CASSSYLRSNNSPLHF,TGTGCCAGCAGTTCCTACCTCAGGAGTAATAATTCACCCCTCCACTTT
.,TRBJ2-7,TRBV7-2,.,CASSLLIGASYEQYF,TGTGCCAGCAGCTTACTAATTGGAGCCTCCTACGAGCAGTACTTC
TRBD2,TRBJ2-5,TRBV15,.,CATSRDASGSAETQYF,TGTGCCACCAGCAGAGATGCTAGCGGGAGCGCTGAGACCCAGTACTTC
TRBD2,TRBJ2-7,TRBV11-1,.,CASSLVAGGPVEQYF,TGTGCCAGCAGCTTAGTAGCGGGAGGGCCGGTCGAGCAGTACTTC
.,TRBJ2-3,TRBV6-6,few,CAADTQYF,TGTGCTGCAGATACGCAGTATTTT
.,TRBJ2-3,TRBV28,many,CASGPLWGDTQYF,TGTGCCAGCGGCCCTCTGTGGGGAGATACGCAGTATTTT
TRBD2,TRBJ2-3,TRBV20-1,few,CSASAGGTSGRARTDTQYF,TGCAGTGCTAGTGCCGGCGGGACTAGCGGGAGGGCCCGCACAGATACGCAGTATTTT